This is a list of T cell receptor beta chains from one sample in a study of shared clonotypes between healthy human individuals. Profiled with immunoSEQ multiplex PCR; TCRdb holds only in-frame clones, not every one. The table has millions of clones, just over 90% seen once. The sequenced sample consisted of naive CD4+ T cells sorted from blood. The receptors were gathered from a man aged 18 to 35 in good health. Each CDR3 is given with its conserved first and last residue. The order of the fields is V gene, CDR3 protein.

v_call: TRBV28
cdr3_aa: CASRTWGNDGYTF

v_call: TRBV28
cdr3_aa: CASSPLEPRTEAFF

v_call: TRBV6-1
cdr3_aa: CASSELSSGWVSDTQYF

v_call: TRBV2
cdr3_aa: CASNQQGLNQPQHF

v_call: TRBV5-6
cdr3_aa: CASSLIADTQYF

v_call: TRBV15
cdr3_aa: CATSSGTVYGYTF

v_call: TRBV6-6
cdr3_aa: CASSQGGAQQETQYF

v_call: TRBV5-6
cdr3_aa: CASSSSSAGSQYF

v_call: TRBV29-1
cdr3_aa: CSVELQGWGEQYF

v_call: TRBV25-1
cdr3_aa: CASSDFQGYEQYF

v_call: TRBV18
cdr3_aa: CASSPIGGAAYNEQFF

v_call: TRBV30
cdr3_aa: CAWSIGQLGDYEQYF

v_call: TRBV7-2
cdr3_aa: CASSLVGRESGELFF

v_call: TRBV5-1
cdr3_aa: CASSLEAHSADTQYF

v_call: TRBV5-6
cdr3_aa: CASSLRGGAYGYTF

v_call: TRBV7-2
cdr3_aa: CASSPGLAADTQYF

v_call: TRBV28
cdr3_aa: CASSLSGRRESGANVLTF

v_call: TRBV7-3
cdr3_aa: CASSESSGNTIYF

v_call: TRBV7-8
cdr3_aa: CASSFQTAGGADTQYF

v_call: TRBV10-3
cdr3_aa: CAISYGQVANNSPLHF

v_call: TRBV2
cdr3_aa: CASSMYNEQFF

v_call: TRBV5-4
cdr3_aa: CASSSSSGGSFNTGELFF

v_call: TRBV5-1
cdr3_aa: CASSLDYYEQYF

v_call: TRBV5-1
cdr3_aa: CASSLSRSSYNEQFF

v_call: TRBV7-9
cdr3_aa: CASTDGPLYNEQFF

v_call: TRBV5-1
cdr3_aa: CASSLGTGSNEQFF

v_call: TRBV6-5
cdr3_aa: CASYRTGELFF

v_call: TRBV7-2
cdr3_aa: CASSLAQVTRPEQFF

v_call: TRBV19
cdr3_aa: CASSEQGADTQYF

v_call: TRBV30
cdr3_aa: CAWSDSLYNSPLHF

v_call: TRBV7-9
cdr3_aa: CASSLDDRTASGYTF

v_call: TRBV10-2
cdr3_aa: CASSEQGISPQHF

v_call: TRBV7-9
cdr3_aa: CASSLALQGASNQPQHF

v_call: TRBV25-1
cdr3_aa: CASAGGTANSNQPQHF

v_call: TRBV30
cdr3_aa: CAWGSTTGSNTIYF

v_call: TRBV6-5
cdr3_aa: CASNPTGRNSPLHF

v_call: TRBV5-1
cdr3_aa: CASSTTGMVVDSPLHF